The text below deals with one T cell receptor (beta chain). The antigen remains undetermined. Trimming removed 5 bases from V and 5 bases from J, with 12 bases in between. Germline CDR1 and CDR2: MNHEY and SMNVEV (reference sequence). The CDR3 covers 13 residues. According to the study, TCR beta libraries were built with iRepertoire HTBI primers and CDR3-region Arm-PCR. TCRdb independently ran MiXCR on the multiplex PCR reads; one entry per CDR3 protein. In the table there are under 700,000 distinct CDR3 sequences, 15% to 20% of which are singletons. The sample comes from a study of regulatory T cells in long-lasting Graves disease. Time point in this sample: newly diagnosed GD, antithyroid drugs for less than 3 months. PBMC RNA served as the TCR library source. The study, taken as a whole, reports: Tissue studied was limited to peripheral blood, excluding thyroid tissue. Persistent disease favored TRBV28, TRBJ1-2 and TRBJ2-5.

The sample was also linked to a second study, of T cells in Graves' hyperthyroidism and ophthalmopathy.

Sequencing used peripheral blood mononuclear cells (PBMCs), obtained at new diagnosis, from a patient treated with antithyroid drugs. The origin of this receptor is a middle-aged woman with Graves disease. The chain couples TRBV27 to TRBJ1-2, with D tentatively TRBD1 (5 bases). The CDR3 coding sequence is TGTGCCAGCAGTCTCCGGGAGGGGTATGGCTACACCTTC. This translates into CASSLREGYGYTF.